The rows below give T cell receptor beta chains drawn from one sample of a study of shared clonotypes between healthy human individuals. The data were produced by immunoSEQ multiplex PCR, yet TCRdb's version contains in-frame clones alone and is incomplete. The sample comprises some 2,000,000 clones, nearly 97% of which are singletons, and 0.1% to 0.15% rests with the top ten. Sequencing input: naive CD4+ T cells sorted from blood. The source is a man aged 18 to 29 in good health. CDR3s include the opening cysteine and the closing phenylalanine or tryptophan.

cdr3_aa	v_call	j_call
CASSVWERTEAFF	TRBV2	TRBJ1-1
CASSLTGALFYGYTF	TRBV27	TRBJ1-2
CASSLIPTGANVLTF	TRBV5-1	TRBJ2-6
CASSVGGNDQPQHF	TRBV9	TRBJ1-5
CASSMGQLNYGYTF	TRBV19	TRBJ1-2
CASSPDEGTQHF	TRBV18	TRBJ1-5
CASSSLVSTSGHHSYEQYF	TRBV11-2	TRBJ2-7
CASSFAQGQPQHF	TRBV7-9	TRBJ1-5
CASSAQAETQYF	TRBV6-1	TRBJ2-5
CSVEGTNTGELFF	TRBV29-1	TRBJ2-2
CASSQSGTGSYEQYF	TRBV4-1	TRBJ2-7
CASSPGTGGNSPLHF	TRBV10-1	TRBJ1-6
CATSGSYIPEAFF	TRBV15	TRBJ1-1
CASSALSSGTSFDEQFF	TRBV2	TRBJ2-1
CASSVGGSYEQYF	TRBV5-1	TRBJ2-7
CASSPERQETQYF	TRBV13	TRBJ2-5
CASSLASGGKTTYEQYF	TRBV5-1	TRBJ2-7
CASLPGGSGDYNEQFF	TRBV28	TRBJ2-1
CASSFYRATEAFF	TRBV7-2	TRBJ1-1
CASSLSGPRETQYF	TRBV28	TRBJ2-5
CASSTVLWDPSGANVLTF	TRBV27	TRBJ2-6
CASSPSYSLRWENTIYF	TRBV7-2	TRBJ1-3
CASSARTRRNYNEQFF	TRBV2	TRBJ2-1
CASSQGVGTSGGEYQETQYF	TRBV4-2	TRBJ2-5
CASSLGPERDF	TRBV5-4	TRBJ2-4